This TCR beta chain was recorded in a study of blood T cells in healthy people across ages. Study conclusions and caveats: Any changes in expanded clonotypes were possibly confounded, as donor CMV status remained unknown.

The V and J ends lost 6 bases and 5 bases respectively, with 17 bases between them. Germline V gene lookup returns CDR1 DFQATT and CDR2 SNEGSKA (reference sequence). The CDR3 totals 14 residues. This clonotype was seen at least ten times. Its antigen is as yet unknown. A second about 6 to 12 cycle PCR used barcoded and J-beta primers. TCRdb used MiXCR to reprocess the 5' RACE reads, holding one entry per CDR3 protein. The sample gives 600,000 to 800,000 distinct CDR3 sequences, around 21% of which show up once; 3% to 4% is in the top ten. Ranging in age from about 6 to 95, the donors were healthy Caucasian individuals from Russia.

What was sequenced was blood. This clonotype originated in a man aged 65 to 85 in good health. The chain employs TRBV20-1 and TRBJ2-1; tentatively, D is TRBD2 (5 bases). This CDR3 reads CSADTSVWDNEQFF. The CDR3 DNA sequence: TGCAGTGCCGATACTAGTGTTTGGGACAATGAGCAGTTCTTC.